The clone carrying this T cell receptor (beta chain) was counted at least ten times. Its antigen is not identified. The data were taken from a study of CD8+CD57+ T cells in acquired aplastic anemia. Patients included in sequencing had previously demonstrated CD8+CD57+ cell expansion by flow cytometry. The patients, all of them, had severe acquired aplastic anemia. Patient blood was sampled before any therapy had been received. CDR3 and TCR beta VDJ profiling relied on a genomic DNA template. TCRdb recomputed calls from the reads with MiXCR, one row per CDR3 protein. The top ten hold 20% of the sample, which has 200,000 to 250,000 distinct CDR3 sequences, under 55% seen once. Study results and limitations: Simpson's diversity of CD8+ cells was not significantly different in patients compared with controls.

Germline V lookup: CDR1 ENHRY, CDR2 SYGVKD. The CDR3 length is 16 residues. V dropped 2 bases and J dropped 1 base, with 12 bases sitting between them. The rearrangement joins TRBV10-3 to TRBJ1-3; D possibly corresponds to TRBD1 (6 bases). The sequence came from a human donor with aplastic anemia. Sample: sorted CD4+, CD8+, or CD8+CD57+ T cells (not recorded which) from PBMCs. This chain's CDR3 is CAISEDGGGSGNTIYF. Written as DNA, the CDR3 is TGTGCCATCAGTGAGGATGGAGGGGGATCTGGAAACACCATATATTTT.